The 22 T cell receptor beta chains reported below all come from one sample, sequenced in a study of blood T cell repertoires in COVID-19 (dated by TCRdb to between 2020 and 2021). Library creation used the immunoSEQ multiplex PCR assay. TCRdb retrieved this table from immuneACCESS and kept in-frame rearrangements only. Not all clones are present; in checked studies, unresolved V genes account for under half, and no reason is known for the remainder. The sample table holds 180,000 or so clones, of which more than 70% were seen once. Clones ranked in the top ten supply roughly 2.6% of the sample. Specimen: peripheral blood. Every receptor here comes from a man between 35 and 55 years old with active or convalescent COVID-19.

This clone has a handful of counts. The chain couples TRBV7-2 to TRBJ2-1; D unclear. This CDR3 has 13 residues. CDR1 is SGHTA, CDR2 FQGNSA, per germline. With 4 bases removed from V and 6 bases from J, the gap between germline ends came to 10 bases. CDR3 residues: CASSSSRVNEQFF. In DNA, the CDR3 is TGTGCCAGCAGCTCATCCCGGGTCAATGAGCAGTTCTTC.

This sequence joins TRBV5-6 and TRBJ2-5; 9 bases line up with TRBD1. The V gene's germline CDR1 is SGHDT and CDR2 YYEEEE. The CDR3 sequence is 16 residues long. V dropped 4 bases and J dropped 2; count of bases not matched to a gene: 9. The CDR3 protein is CASSPGPGTGQETQYF. The CDR3 coding sequence is TGTGCCAGCAGCCCTGGACCCGGGACAGGGCAAGAGACCCAGTACTTC.

This clone appeared a single time. The rearrangement joins TRBV7-3 to TRBJ2-1; the D is unclear. The CDR3 sequence is 14 residues long. Deletions cut 5 bases from V and 7 bases from J, with 15 bases between. The germline V gene encodes CDR1 SGHTA and CDR2 FQGTGA. The CDR3 loop reads CASSPPGSRNEQFF. CDR3 coding DNA: TGTGCCAGCAGCCCACCCGGATCCAGGAATGAGCAGTTCTTC.

This sequence joins TRBV11-1 and TRBJ1-2; 8 bases agree with TRBD1. The V gene end was trimmed by 3 bases and the J gene end by 8 bases; junction bases not matched to a gene: 11. CDR3 length: 15 residues. The V gene's germline CDR1 is SGHAT and CDR2 FQDESV (reference sequence). CDR3 loop: CASSLDRVLTGGYTF. The CDR3 DNA is TGTGCCAGCAGCTTGGACAGGGTTTTGACGGGCGGCTACACCTTC.

V gene TRBV5-1 combines with J gene TRBJ2-5; 7 bases are a match to TRBD1. Looked up from germline, CDR1 is SGHRS and CDR2 is YFSETQ. J was trimmed by 2 bases and V by 4 bases; bases with no gene match: 8. The CDR3 is made up of 15 amino acids. As DNA, the CDR3 is TGCGCCAGCAGCAGGGACAGTACCTTACAAGAGACCCAGTACTTC. This codes for CASSRDSTLQETQYF.

The rearrangement joins TRBV4-2 to TRBJ2-1; D may be TRBD1 (5 bases). Per the germline V gene, CDR1 is LGHNA and CDR2 is YNFKEQ. The V end was cut by 3 bases, the J end by 0 bases, with 18 bases between. The CDR3 runs to 18 residues. The DNA for the CDR3 is TGTGCCAGCAGCCACAGGCAGGGTGGGGTTCGCTCCTACAATGAGCAGTTCTTC. Its translation: CASSHRQGGVRSYNEQFF.

This clone was counted once. The chain combines TRBV14 with TRBJ1-1, with 8 bases fitting TRBD1. CDR3 length: 13 residues. Germline lookup yields CDR1 SGHDN and CDR2 FVKESK. Trimming removed 4 bases from V and 10 bases from J; junction bases left unmatched: 8. The DNA of the CDR3 is TGTGCCAGCAGCCGGGACAGGTCGTTTTTAGCTTTCTTT. As protein: CASSRDRSFLAFF.

V gene TRBV4-2 combines with J gene TRBJ1-2; D unresolved. CDR3 size: 14 residues. Germline CDR1 reads LGHNA; CDR2 reads YNFKEQ. Trimming stripped 0 bases from V and 1 base from J, with 6 bases between. The CDR3 sequence is CASSQDSYNYGYTF. The CDR3 coding sequence is TGTGCCAGCAGCCAAGACAGTTATAACTATGGCTACACCTTC.

V is TRBV4-3 and J is TRBJ1-4; perhaps TRBD1 as D (6 bases). V was clipped by 0 bases and J by 0 bases, with 14 bases between them. The CDR3 contains 18 residues. Per germline, CDR1 LGHNA and CDR2 YSLEER. The CDR3 region has the DNA TGCGCCAGCAGCCAAGACGCGGGGGCATTCACAACTAATGAAAAACTGTTTTTT. Protein sequence: CASSQDAGAFTTNEKLFF.

The V and J genes are TRBV15 and TRBJ2-3; D call uncertain. The germline V gene encodes CDR1 LNHNV and CDR2 YYDKDF (reference sequence). Trimming removed 0 bases at V and 9 bases at J, with 10 bases between. The CDR3 runs 13 residues. CDR3 nucleotide sequence: TGTGCCACCAGCAGAGAGGCGGATCAGACGCAGTATTTT. Protein: CATSREADQTQYF.

CDR3 DNA sequence: TGTGCCAGCAGCTTAGGGCGGCAGAACACTGAAGCTTTCTTT. This sequence encodes CASSLGRQNTEAFF. This chain joins TRBV7-2 and TRBJ1-1; unclear D gene. The CDR3 length is 14 residues. The germline CDR1 and CDR2 sequences are SGHTA and FQGNSA. Between the trimmed V and J ends, which lost 1 base and 1 base, there was a span of 7 bases. Supplemented by reference TRBV7-2 and TRBJ1-1, the full variable domain reads GAGVSQSPSNKVTEKGKDVELRCDPISGHTALYWYRQSLGQGLEFLIYFQGNSAPDKSGLPSDRFSAERTGGSVSTLTIQRTQQEDSAVYLCASSLGRQNTEAFFGQGTRLTVV.

The V call is TRBV30, the J call TRBJ1-6; 7 bases match TRBD1. Trimming removed 8 bases from V and 5 bases from J; junction bases left unmatched: 6. Looked up from germline, CDR1 is GTSNPN and CDR2 is SVGIG (reference sequence). CDR3 length: 13 amino acids. CDR3 in DNA: TGTGCCGCTGGGACAGAAAATAATTCACCCCTCCACTTT. It is translated as CAAGTENNSPLHF.

V and J are TRBV29-1 and TRBJ1-2; D uncertain. Germline V gives CDR1 SQVTM, CDR2 ANQGSEA. The V end was cut by 2 bases, the J end by 4 bases, with 11 bases between. This CDR3 has 13 amino acids. In nucleotides, the CDR3 is TGCAGCGTTGAAAAAGGAGGGAGCTATGGCTACACCTTC. It translates to CSVEKGGSYGYTF.

The V call is TRBV7-6, the J call TRBJ1-3; perhaps TRBD1 as D (5 bases). CDR3 length equals 14 residues. The V gene's germline CDR1 is SGHVS and CDR2 FNYEAQ. Deletions cut 5 bases from V and 1 base from J, with 9 bases between. This CDR3 is CASSPGPSGNTIYF. In nucleotides, the CDR3 is TGTGCCAGCAGCCCAGGGCCGTCTGGAAACACCATATATTTT.

The chain links TRBV6-5 to TRBJ1-5, with 7 bases that match TRBD1. Germline V CDR1 and CDR2: MNHEY, SVGAGI. Trimming took 8 bases from V and 4 from J; bases not matched to a gene: 5. CDR3 length equals 13 residues. CDR3 residues: CASGQADNQPQHF. The CDR3 coding sequence is TGTGCCAGCGGACAGGCGGATAATCAGCCCCAGCATTTT.

This rearrangement joins TRBV7-2 to TRBJ2-2; 7 bases fit TRBD2. Losses at the gene ends were 5 bases for V and 3 bases for J; bases not matched to a gene: 15. The CDR3 is 18 amino acids. Germline V gene lookup returns CDR1 SGHTA and CDR2 FQGNSA. CDR3 DNA: TGTGCCAGCAGCCCCCGGACTAGAACCAAGTCCTACACCGGGGAGCTGTTTTTT. Translation: CASSPRTRTKSYTGELFF.

The V call is TRBV30, the J call TRBJ2-5; weak D call: TRBD2 (5 bases). The CDR3 is made up of 12 amino acids. V lost 7 bases and J 5 bases, leaving 14 bases between the germline ends. CDR1 is GTSNPN, CDR2 SVGIG, per germline (reference sequence). CDR3 loop: CASRGRAETQYF. The CDR3 coding sequence is TGTGCCTCACGCGGGCGGGCTGAGACCCAGTACTTC.

This chain connects TRBV6-5 to TRBJ1-5; D uncertain. The germline CDR1 and CDR2 sequences are MNHEY and SVGAGI. Trimming removed 6 bases at V and 5 bases at J, with 17 bases between. CDR3 length: 15 amino acids. This CDR3 reads CASRPTTLRHQPQHF. The CDR3 nucleotides read TGTGCCAGCAGGCCGACAACTCTCCGGCATCAGCCCCAGCATTTT.

In DNA, the CDR3 is TGTGCCAGCAGCCTAACTAGCGGGGGAAGGGATGAGCAGTTCTTC. Translated: CASSLTSGGRDEQFF. The chain carries TRBV6-5 and TRBJ2-1; 11 nucleotides match TRBD2. Germline V gene data show CDR1 as MNHEY and CDR2 as SVGAGI. With V trimmed by 6 bases and J by 8 bases, 9 bases remained unmatched. The CDR3 runs 15 residues.

V and J are TRBV5-6 and TRBJ2-7, with D maybe TRBD2 (5 bases). Deletions cut 5 bases from V and 0 bases from J, with 18 bases between. The CDR3 is made up of 16 amino acids. Looked up from germline, CDR1 is SGHDT and CDR2 is YYEEEE. CDR3: CASSQEAETHSYEQYF. CDR3 nucleotide sequence: TGTGCCAGCAGTCAGGAGGCCGAGACACACTCCTACGAGCAGTACTTC. Combining the CDR3 with reference TRBV5-6 and TRBJ2-7 gives the whole variable domain DAGVTQSPTHLIKTRGQQVTLRCSPKSGHDTVSWYQQALGQGPQFIFQYYEEEERQRGNFPDRFSGHQFPNYSSELNVNALLLGDSALYLCASSQEAETHSYEQYFGPGTRLTVT.

The V call is TRBV2, the J call TRBJ2-7; tentative D call: TRBD2 (5 bases). There are 15 residues in the CDR3. From germline, CDR1 is SNHLY and CDR2 FYNNEI. V was trimmed by 3 bases and J by 2 bases, leaving 14 bases between them. CDR3 loop: CASSDQRTLTYEQYF. The CDR3 DNA sequence: TGTGCCAGCAGTGATCAAAGGACTTTAACCTACGAGCAGTACTTC.

The chain couples TRBV11-3 to TRBJ2-3, with 7 bases aligning to TRBD1. Germline values: CDR1 SGHNT, CDR2 YENEEA. V lost 5 bases to trimming and J lost 3 bases; unmatched junction nucleotides: 2. The CDR3 covers 13 residues. This CDR3 is CASSPQGTDTQYF. Written as DNA, the CDR3 is TGTGCCAGCAGCCCACAGGGGACAGATACGCAGTATTTT. Combining the CDR3 with reference TRBV11-3 and TRBJ2-3 gives the whole variable domain EAGVVQSPRYKIIEKKQPVAFWCNPISGHNTLYWYLQNLGQGPELLIRYENEEAVDDSQLPKDRFSAERLKGVDSTLKIQPAELGDSAVYLCASSPQGTDTQYFGPGTRLTVL.